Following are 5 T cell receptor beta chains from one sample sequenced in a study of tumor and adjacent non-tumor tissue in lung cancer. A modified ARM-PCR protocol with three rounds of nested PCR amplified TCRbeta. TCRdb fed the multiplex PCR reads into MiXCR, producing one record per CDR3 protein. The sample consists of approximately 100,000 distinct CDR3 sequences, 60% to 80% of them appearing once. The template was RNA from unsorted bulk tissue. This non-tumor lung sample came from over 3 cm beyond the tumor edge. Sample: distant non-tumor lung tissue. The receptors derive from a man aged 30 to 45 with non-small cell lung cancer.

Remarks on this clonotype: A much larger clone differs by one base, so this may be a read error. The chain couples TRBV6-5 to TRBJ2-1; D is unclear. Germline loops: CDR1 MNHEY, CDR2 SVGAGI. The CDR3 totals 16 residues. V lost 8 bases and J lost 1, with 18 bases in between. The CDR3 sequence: CASGKTSQASYNEQFF. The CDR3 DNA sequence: TGTGCCAGCGGTAAGACCTCGCAGGCTTCCTACAATGAGCAGTTCTTC.

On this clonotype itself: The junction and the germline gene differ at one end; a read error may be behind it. The CDR3 is CAGSQSGTSTTNDKLFF. CDR3 sequence (DNA): TGTGCCGGCAGTCAATCCGGGACATCGACAACTAATGATAAACTGTTTTTT. V is TRBV12-3 or TRBV12-4 and J is TRBJ1-4; a weak D match, TRBD1 (6 bases). This CDR3 comprises 17 residues.

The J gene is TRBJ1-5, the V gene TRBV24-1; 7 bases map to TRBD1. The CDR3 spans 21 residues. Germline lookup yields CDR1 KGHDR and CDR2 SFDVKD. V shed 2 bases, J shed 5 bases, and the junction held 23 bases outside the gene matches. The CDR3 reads CATSDSPPTGCHIDGYQPQHF. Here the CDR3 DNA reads TGTGCCACCAGTGATTCTCCCCCGACAGGGTGTCACATTGATGGCTATCAGCCCCAGCATTTT.

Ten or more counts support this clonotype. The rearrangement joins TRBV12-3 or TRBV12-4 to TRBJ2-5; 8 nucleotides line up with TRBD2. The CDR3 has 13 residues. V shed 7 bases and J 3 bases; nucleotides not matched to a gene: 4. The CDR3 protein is CASNPGGEETQYF. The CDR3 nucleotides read TGTGCCAGCAATCCGGGGGGGGAAGAGACCCAGTACTTC.

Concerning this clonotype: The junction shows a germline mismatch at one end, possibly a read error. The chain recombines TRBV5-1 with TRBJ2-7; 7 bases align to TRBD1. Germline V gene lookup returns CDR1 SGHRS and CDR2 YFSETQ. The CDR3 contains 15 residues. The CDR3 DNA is TGCGCCAGCAGCATGGGGGCTACAGGGGTCGGCGAGCAGTATTTC. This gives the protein CASSMGATGVGEQYF.